This T cell receptor (beta chain) was identified in a study of regulatory T cells in long-lasting Graves disease. Time point of the sample: newly diagnosed GD, antithyroid drugs for less than 3 months. From PBMCs, RNA was extracted and then used to make the TCR library. This clonotype was seen more than once but under ten times. The TCR beta library used iRepertoire HTBI primers with Arm-PCR amplification of CDR3. TCRdb reprocessed the multiplex PCR reads via MiXCR and lists one record per CDR3 protein. There are hundreds of thousands of distinct CDR3 sequences in the sample; 16% occur only once, and about 18% lies in the top ten. This sample was also put to use in a study of T cells in Graves' hyperthyroidism and ophthalmopathy.

The clonotype was recovered from a woman under 40 with Graves disease. Source: peripheral blood mononuclear cells (PBMCs), taken at new diagnosis, from a patient treated with antithyroid drugs.

The CDR3 spells CASSPPTGPIEANYGYTF. The CDR3 coding sequence is TGTGCCAGCTCACCACCGACAGGACCTATAGAAGCTAACTATGGCTACACCTTC. The V call is TRBV18, the J call TRBJ1-2; D is perhaps TRBD1 (6 bases). The CDR3 has 18 residues. V lost 0 bases and J 0 bases, leaving 17 bases between the germline ends. The germline V gene encodes CDR1 KGHSH and CDR2 LQKENI.